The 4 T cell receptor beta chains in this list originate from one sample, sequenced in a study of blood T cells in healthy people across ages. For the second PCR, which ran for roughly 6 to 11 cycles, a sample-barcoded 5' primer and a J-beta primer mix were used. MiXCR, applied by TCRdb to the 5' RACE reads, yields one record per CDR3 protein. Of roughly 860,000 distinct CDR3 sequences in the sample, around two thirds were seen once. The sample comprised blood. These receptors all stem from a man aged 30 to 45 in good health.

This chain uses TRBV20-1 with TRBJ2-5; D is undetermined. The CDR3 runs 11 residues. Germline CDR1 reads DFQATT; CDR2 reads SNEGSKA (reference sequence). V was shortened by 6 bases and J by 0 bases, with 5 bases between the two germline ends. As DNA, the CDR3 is TGCAGTGCACATGACCAAGAGACCCAGTACTTC. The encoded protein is CSAHDQETQYF.

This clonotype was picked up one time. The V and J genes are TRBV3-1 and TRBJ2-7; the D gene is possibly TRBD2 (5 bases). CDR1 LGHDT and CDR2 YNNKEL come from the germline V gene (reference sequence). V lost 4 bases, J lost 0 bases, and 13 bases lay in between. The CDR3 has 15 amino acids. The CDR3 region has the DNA TGTGCCAGCAGCCGCCCTATGGGGAGCTCCTACGAGCAGTACTTC. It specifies CASSRPMGSSYEQYF.

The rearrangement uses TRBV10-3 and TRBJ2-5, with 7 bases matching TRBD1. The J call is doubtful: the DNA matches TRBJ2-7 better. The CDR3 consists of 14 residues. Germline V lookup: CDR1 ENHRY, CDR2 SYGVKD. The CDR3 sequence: CAISRDRVGYEQYF. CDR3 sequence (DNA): TGTGCCATCAGTCGTGACAGGGTCGGGTACGAGCAGTACTTC.

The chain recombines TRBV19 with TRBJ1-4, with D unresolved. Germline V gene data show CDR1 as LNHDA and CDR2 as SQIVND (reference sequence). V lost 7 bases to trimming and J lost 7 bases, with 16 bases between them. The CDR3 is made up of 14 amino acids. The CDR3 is CASTRGWQSEKLFF. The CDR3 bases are TGTGCCAGTACCCGAGGGTGGCAGAGTGAAAAACTGTTTTTT.